The T cell receptor (beta chain) described here comes from a study of regulatory T cells in long-lasting Graves disease. General study points: Persistent disease preferred TRBV28, TRBJ1-2 and TRBJ2-5.

The CDR3 contains 14 residues. Trimming took off 2 bases at V and 4 bases at J, with 12 bases between the two ends. Germline V gene lookup returns CDR1 SNHLY and CDR2 FYNNEI. Sample time point: newly diagnosed GD, antithyroid drugs for less than 3 months. Extracted PBMC RNA gave rise to the TCR library. Graves' disease was diagnosed by American Thyroid Association guidelines. EDTA tubes received around 9 milliliters of drawn peripheral blood. The authors built TCR beta libraries using iRepertoire HTBI primers and Arm-PCR of CDR3 regions. MiXCR, run by TCRdb on the multiplex PCR reads, gives a single entry per CDR3 protein. The table includes 680,000 or so distinct CDR3 sequences, roughly 15% detected once. This clonotype was picked up many times. As yet, its antigen is unknown. These data also featured in a second study, about T cells in Graves' hyperthyroidism and ophthalmopathy. This second report adds: TCR CDR3 regions were first amplified by RT-PCR with HTBI primers.

The chain links TRBV2 to TRBJ2-7; tentatively, D is TRBD1 (6 bases). The TCR was taken from a woman aged 30 to 39 with Graves disease. The sequences come from peripheral blood mononuclear cells (PBMCs), collected at new diagnosis, from a patient treated with antithyroid drugs. This CDR3 is CASSEQGGRYEQYF. The CDR3 DNA reads as TGTGCCAGCAGTGAACAAGGGGGAAGGTACGAGCAGTACTTC.